The rows below give T cell receptor beta chains drawn from one sample of a study of shared clonotypes between healthy human individuals. Sequencing was performed with immunoSEQ multiplex PCR; in TCRdb, only in-frame clones are kept and a portion is missing. Seen here are about 1.5 million clones, approximately 97% observed once, and the top ten hold over 1%. What was sequenced was naive CD4+ T cells sorted from blood. Receptors originate from a man under 40 in good health. CDR3s include the opening cysteine and the closing phenylalanine or tryptophan. Each record gives: V gene, clone size, CDR3 protein. Some rows have no size entry. The others give once, few or many, or a class for an expanded clone.

TRBV10-1 | - | CASSEGSGTTQETQYF
TRBV25-1 | - | CASSGQTVFTGELFF
TRBV5-4 | few | CASSYPLAGGAGELFF
TRBV7-9 | - | CASSPRASGNTIYF
TRBV19 | - | CASSILGQGASEQYF
TRBV7-3 | - | CASGRASNEQFF
TRBV6-1 | - | CASSEDRGRNEKLFF
TRBV18 | once | CASSTGTDTQYF
TRBV11-2 | - | CASSFGTVQETQYF
TRBV5-4 | - | CASSLSARSYNEQFF
TRBV18 | - | CASSPGQKRGPAYEQYF
TRBV2 | - | CAGRQASNYGYTF
TRBV29-1 | - | CSFIPWAVADTQYF
TRBV28 | - | CASSSPGLAANTGELFF
TRBV5-1 | - | CASSSTSGSPYEQYF
TRBV6-1 | - | CASSDRAGGAGRGSYNEQFF
TRBV7-9 | - | CASSFSNTGELFF
TRBV10-2 | - | CASSEKQIYGYTF
TRBV15 | - | CATSLEPWSGTTYEQYF
TRBV19 | - | CASSRQRTYEQYF
TRBV27 | - | CASRTRPSSGLYEQYF
TRBV28 | - | CASSLAIYGYTF
TRBV25-1 | - | CASSRQLSSYEQYF
TRBV6-6 | - | CASSVQGIYEQYF
TRBV7-2 | - | CASSLGQGLIYEQYF
TRBV25-1 | - | CASSHRGRPTGELFF
TRBV14 | - | CASSLSYEQYF
TRBV7-2 | - | CASSLARGRGGWTEAFF
TRBV18 | - | CASSPPTSNAGELFF
TRBV5-4 | - | CASSSITSSGNTDTQYF